This T cell receptor (beta chain) emerged from a study of long-term antiretroviral therapy in people with HIV. Broader study findings: Diversity remained lower than transplant donor controls, even though it increased after ART. Repertoires in HIV (unlike those of controls) had narrower CDR3 length ranges. Repertoire composition at all time points was dominated by clones that had expanded before ART.

As concerns this clone: What it binds is unknown.

The CDR3 length is 14 residues. The V gene's germline CDR1 is MDHEN and CDR2 SYDVKM. Germline trimming cut 7 bases from V and 2 bases from J; bases unmatched to any gene: 8. The libraries were made with immunoSEQ v3.0 at survey level. Assay: immunoSEQ multiplex PCR; the TCRdb copy retains only in-frame clones and omits some. The sample contains 25,000 to 30,000 clones, over 75% of which appear only once. The sequence was collected from a man aged 40-49 years with HIV. V gene TRBV28 combines with J gene TRBJ2-7, with 7 bases lining up with TRBD1. Sequencing used unsorted PBMCs, obtained 4.7 to 5 years after starting antiretroviral therapy. CDR3 sequence: CASNPSGTAYEQYF. For the CDR3, the DNA is TGTGCCAGCAACCCCTCTGGGACAGCCTACGAGCAGTACTTC.